The entry that follows covers one TCR beta chain sequence. TCRdb's copy holds only in-frame clones and misses some; the assay was immunoSEQ multiplex PCR. This table holds approximately 130,000 clones, around four fifths found once. These data originate in a study of blood T cell repertoires in COVID-19. Across the study: COVID-19 samples from acute and convalescent phases originated in the United States, Italy and Spain.

V was trimmed by 3 bases and J by 3 bases, leaving 6 bases between them. CDR3 length equals 11 residues. Germline V gives CDR1 DFQATT, CDR2 SNEGSKA (reference sequence). Sequenced input: peripheral blood. V and J are TRBV20-1 and TRBJ2-7; no definite D call. This clonotype was sampled from a human donor in a cohort sampled during active COVID-19. CDR3 nucleotides: TGCAGTGCTAGGTCAGTCTACGAGCAGTACTTC. Translating it yields CSARSVYEQYF.